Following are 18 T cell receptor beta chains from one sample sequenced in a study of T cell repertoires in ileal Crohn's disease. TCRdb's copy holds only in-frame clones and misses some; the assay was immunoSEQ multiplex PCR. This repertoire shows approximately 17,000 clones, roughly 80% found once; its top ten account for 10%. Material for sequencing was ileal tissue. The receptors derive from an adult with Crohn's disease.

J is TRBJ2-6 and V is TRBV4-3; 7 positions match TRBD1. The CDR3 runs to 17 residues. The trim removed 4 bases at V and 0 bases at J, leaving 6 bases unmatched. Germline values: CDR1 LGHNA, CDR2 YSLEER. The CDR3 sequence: CASSPDRLNSGANVLTF. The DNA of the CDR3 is TGCGCCAGCAGCCCGGACAGGCTAAACTCTGGGGCCAACGTCCTGACTTTC.

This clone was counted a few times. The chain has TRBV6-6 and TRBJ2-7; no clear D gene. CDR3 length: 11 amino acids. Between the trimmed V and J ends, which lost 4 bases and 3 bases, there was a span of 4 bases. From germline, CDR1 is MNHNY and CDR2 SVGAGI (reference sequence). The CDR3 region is CASSLDYEQYF. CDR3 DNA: TGTGCCAGCAGTTTAGACTACGAGCAGTACTTC.

In DNA form, the CDR3 reads TGTGCCAGCAGCACCAAAGTGGCTGAAAAACTGTTTTTT. Translation gives CASSTKVAEKLFF. The genes are TRBV5-6 and TRBJ1-4; D call uncertain. CDR3 length: 13 residues. V was pared by 4 bases and J by 7 bases, with 11 bases between. From germline, CDR1 is SGHDT and CDR2 YYEEEE.

CDR3 amino acids: CACSRTGTETQYF. The CDR3 DNA reads TGTGCCTGCAGCCGGACAGGGACAGAGACCCAGTACTTC. V gene TRBV30 combines with J gene TRBJ2-5; TRBD1 matches at 8 bases. V gave up 6 bases and J gave up 4 bases; unmatched junction bases: 7. This CDR3 has 13 amino acids. Germline CDR1 is GTSNPN and CDR2 is SVGIG (reference sequence). Based on the CDR3 plus reference TRBV30 and TRBJ2-5, the full variable domain is SQTIHQWPATLVQPVGSPLSLECTVEGTSNPNLYWYRQAAGRGLQLLFYSVGIGQISSEVPQNLSASRPQDRQFILSSKKLLLSDSGFYLCACSRTGTETQYFGPGTRLLVL.

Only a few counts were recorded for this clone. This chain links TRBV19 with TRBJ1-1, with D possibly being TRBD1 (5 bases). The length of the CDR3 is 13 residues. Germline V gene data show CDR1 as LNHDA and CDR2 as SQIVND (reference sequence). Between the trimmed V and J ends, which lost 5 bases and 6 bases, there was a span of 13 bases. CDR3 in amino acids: CASSRQGSAEAFF. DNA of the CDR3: TGTGCCAGTAGTCGGCAGGGCAGTGCTGAAGCTTTCTTT.

CDR3 bases: TGCGCCAGCAGCCCAACAGGAGTAGAGGCTTTCTTT. It yields the protein CASSPTGVEAFF. This sequence joins TRBV4-1 and TRBJ1-1; D may be TRBD1 (5 bases). This CDR3 contains 12 residues. The V gene's germline CDR1 is MGHRA and CDR2 YSYEKL. Trimming took off 4 bases at V and 11 bases at J, with 14 bases between the two ends.

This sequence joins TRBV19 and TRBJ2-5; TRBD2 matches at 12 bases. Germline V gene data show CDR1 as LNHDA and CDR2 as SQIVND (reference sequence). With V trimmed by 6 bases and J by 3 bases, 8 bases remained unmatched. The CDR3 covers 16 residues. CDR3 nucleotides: TGTGCCAGTAGCAAATGGCGGACTAGCGGGAAAGAGACCCAGTACTTC. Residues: CASSKWRTSGKETQYF. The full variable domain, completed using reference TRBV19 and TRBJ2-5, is DGGITQSPKYLFRKEGQNVTLSCEQNLNHDAMYWYRQDPGQGLRLIYYSQIVNDFQKGDIAEGYSVSREKKESFPLTVTSAQKNPTAFYLCASSKWRTSGKETQYFGPGTRLLVL.

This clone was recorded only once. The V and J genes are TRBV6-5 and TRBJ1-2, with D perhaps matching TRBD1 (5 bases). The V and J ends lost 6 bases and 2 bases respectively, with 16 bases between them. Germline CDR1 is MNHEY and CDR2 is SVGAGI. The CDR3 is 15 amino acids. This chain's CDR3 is CASRPGQRLNYGYTF. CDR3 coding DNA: TGTGCCAGCAGGCCAGGACAACGTCTAAACTATGGCTACACCTTC.

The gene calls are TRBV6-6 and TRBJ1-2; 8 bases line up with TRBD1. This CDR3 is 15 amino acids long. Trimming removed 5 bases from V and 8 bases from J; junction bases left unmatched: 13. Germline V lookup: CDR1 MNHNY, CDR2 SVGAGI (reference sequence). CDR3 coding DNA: TGTGCCAGCAGTGACCAATCAGGGGGCAGTCTAGGCTACACCTTC. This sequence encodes CASSDQSGGSLGYTF.

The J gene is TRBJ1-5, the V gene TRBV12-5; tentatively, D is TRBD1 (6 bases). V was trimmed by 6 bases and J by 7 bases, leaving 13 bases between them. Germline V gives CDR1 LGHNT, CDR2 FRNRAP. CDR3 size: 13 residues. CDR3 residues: CASGVGTRQPQHF. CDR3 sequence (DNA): TGTGCTAGTGGCGTCGGGACACGACAGCCCCAGCATTTT.

The CDR3 here is CASSPGQGDYGYTF. DNA for the CDR3: TGTGCCAGCAGTCCGGGACAGGGAGACTATGGCTACACCTTC. This chain connects TRBV5-6 to TRBJ1-2; 9 nucleotides align to TRBD1. V was pared by 5 bases and J by 3 bases, with 5 bases of the junction left unmatched. The CDR3 loop spans 14 amino acids. Per the germline V gene, CDR1 is SGHDT and CDR2 is YYEEEE.

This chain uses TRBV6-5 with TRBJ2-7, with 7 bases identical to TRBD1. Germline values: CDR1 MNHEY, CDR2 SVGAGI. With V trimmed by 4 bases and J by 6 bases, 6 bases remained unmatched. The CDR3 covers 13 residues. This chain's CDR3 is CASSSTGVGEQYF. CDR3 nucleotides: TGTGCCAGCAGTTCCACAGGGGTGGGCGAGCAGTACTTC.

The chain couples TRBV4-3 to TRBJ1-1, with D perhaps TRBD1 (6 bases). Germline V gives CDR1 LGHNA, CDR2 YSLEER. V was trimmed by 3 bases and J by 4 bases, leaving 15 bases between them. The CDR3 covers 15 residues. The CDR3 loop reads CASSQHTGRGTEAFF. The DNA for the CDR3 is TGCGCCAGCAGCCAGCACACAGGGAGGGGCACTGAAGCTTTCTTT.

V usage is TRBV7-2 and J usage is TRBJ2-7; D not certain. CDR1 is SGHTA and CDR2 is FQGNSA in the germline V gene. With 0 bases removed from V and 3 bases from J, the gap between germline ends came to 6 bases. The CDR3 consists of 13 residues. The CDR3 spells CASSLAQFYEQYF. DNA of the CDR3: TGTGCCAGCAGCTTAGCACAATTCTACGAGCAGTACTTC. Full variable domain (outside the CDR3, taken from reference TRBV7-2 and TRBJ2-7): GAGVSQSPSNKVTEKGKDVELRCDPISGHTALYWYRQSLGQGLEFLIYFQGNSAPDKSGLPSDRFSAERTGGSVSTLTIQRTQQEDSAVYLCASSLAQFYEQYFGPGTRLTVT.

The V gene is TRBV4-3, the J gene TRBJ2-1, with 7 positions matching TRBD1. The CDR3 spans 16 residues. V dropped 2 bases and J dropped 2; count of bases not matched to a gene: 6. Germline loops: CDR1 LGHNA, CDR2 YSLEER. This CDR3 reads CASSQMTGSAYNEQFF. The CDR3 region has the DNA TGCGCCAGCAGCCAAATGACAGGGTCTGCCTACAATGAGCAGTTCTTC.

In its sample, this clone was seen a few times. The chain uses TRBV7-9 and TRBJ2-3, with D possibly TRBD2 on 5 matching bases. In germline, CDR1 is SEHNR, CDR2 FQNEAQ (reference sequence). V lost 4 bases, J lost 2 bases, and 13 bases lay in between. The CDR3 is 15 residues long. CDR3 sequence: CASSSGNTHTDTQYF. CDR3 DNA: TGTGCCAGCAGCTCCGGGAATACACACACAGATACGCAGTATTTT.

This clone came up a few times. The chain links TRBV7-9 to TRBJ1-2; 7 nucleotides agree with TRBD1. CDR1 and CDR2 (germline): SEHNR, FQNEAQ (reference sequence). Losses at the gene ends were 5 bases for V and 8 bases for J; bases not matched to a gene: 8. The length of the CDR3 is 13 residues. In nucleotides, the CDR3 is TGTGCCAGCAGCCTAGACAGGGAGAGCGGCTACACCTTC. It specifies CASSLDRESGYTF.

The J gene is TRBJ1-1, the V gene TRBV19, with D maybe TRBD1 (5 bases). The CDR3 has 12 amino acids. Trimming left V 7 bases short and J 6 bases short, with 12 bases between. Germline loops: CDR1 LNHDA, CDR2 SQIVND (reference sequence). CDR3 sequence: CASTWGGAEAFF. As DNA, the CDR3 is TGTGCCAGTACATGGGGGGGGGCTGAAGCTTTCTTT. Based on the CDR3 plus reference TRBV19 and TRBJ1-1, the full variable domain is DGGITQSPKYLFRKEGQNVTLSCEQNLNHDAMYWYRQDPGQGLRLIYYSQIVNDFQKGDIAEGYSVSREKKESFPLTVTSAQKNPTAFYLCASTWGGAEAFFGQGTRLTVV.